These T cell receptor beta chains were read from a single sample in a study of T cells in Graves' hyperthyroidism and ophthalmopathy. TCRdb used MiXCR to reprocess the multiplex PCR reads, holding one entry per CDR3 protein. The data show approximately 380,000 distinct CDR3 sequences, more than 13% seen once. Sequencing was done on a sample of blood. The receptors were sampled from a man aged 45-65 years with Graves' ophthalmopathy. The CDR3 runs from the conserved cysteine through the conserved F or W. The order of the fields is D gene, clone size, V gene, J gene, CDR3 DNA, CDR3 protein. The D gene is left open where the match is weak. Some rows mark clone size as missing; the rest say once, few, many or name a class of expanded clone.

D: -; size: few; V: TRBV18; J: TRBJ2-7; DNA: TGTGCCAGCTCACCACCCGGCTTAACCTACGAGCAGTACTTC; CDR3: CASSPPGLTYEQYF
D: -; size: few; V: TRBV27; J: TRBJ2-1; DNA: TGTGCCAGCAGTTTTACTTTAGCGGCTGAGCAGTTCTTC; CDR3: CASSFTLAAEQFF
D: -; size: many; V: TRBV28; J: TRBJ1-5; DNA: TGTGCCAGCAGTTACGGCAGGGGTGGCAATCAGCCCCAGCATTTT; CDR3: CASSYGRGGNQPQHF
D: -; size: many; V: TRBV6-1; J: TRBJ1-1; DNA: TGTGCCAGCAGTCGAATACCGAACACTGAAGCTTTCTTT; CDR3: CASSRIPNTEAFF
D: -; size: -; V: TRBV6-1; J: TRBJ1-4; DNA: TGTGCCAGCAGCCAGCAGGCGGTGACGGCAACTAATGAAAAACTGTTTTTT; CDR3: CASSQQAVTATNEKLFF
D: TRBD1; size: -; V: TRBV18; J: TRBJ2-7; DNA: TGTGCCAGCTTACCTACCACAGGGGATTCTCACTCCTACGAGCAGTACTTC; CDR3: CASLPTTGDSHSYEQYF
D: -; size: many; V: TRBV3-1; J: TRBJ1-5; DNA: TGTGCCAGCAGCGGAAGCCAAGGGCAGGGTAGAAATCAGCCCCAGCATTTT; CDR3: CASSGSQGQGRNQPQHF
D: TRBD2; size: many; V: TRBV30; J: TRBJ2-3; DNA: TGTGCCTGGAGTGGTGGGAGGGCAGATACGCAGTATTTT; CDR3: CAWSGGRADTQYF
D: TRBD2; size: many; V: TRBV30; J: TRBJ2-5; DNA: TGTGCCTGGAGTGTATTTCGGGGAGGGGTGGTGGAGACCCAGTACTTC; CDR3: CAWSVFRGGVVETQYF
D: TRBD2; size: few; V: TRBV20-1; J: TRBJ2-7; DNA: TGCAGTGCTACGGCTAGCGGGAAAAGTTACGAGCAGTACTTC; CDR3: CSATASGKSYEQYF
D: -; size: many; V: TRBV2; J: TRBJ1-1; DNA: TGTGCCAGCAGTTATGGGACCGTGGCTGAAGCTTTCTTT; CDR3: CASSYGTVAEAFF
D: TRBD2; size: few; V: TRBV20-1; J: TRBJ2-7; DNA: TGCAGTGCTAGAGATATCCGTCCGGGACTAGCCGCCTACGAGCAGTACTTC; CDR3: CSARDIRPGLAAYEQYF
D: -; size: many; V: TRBV7-6; J: TRBJ2-7; DNA: TGTGCCAGCAGCTTTGGTGGGAAACGGTCCTACGAGCAGTACTTC; CDR3: CASSFGGKRSYEQYF
D: -; size: many; V: TRBV18; J: TRBJ2-5; DNA: TGTGCCAGCTCACCAACGACGGACGCCGCGTGGTACTTC; CDR3: CASSPTTDAAWYF
D: -; size: -; V: TRBV10-3; J: TRBJ2-7; DNA: TGTGCCATCAGTGATGGGGGGTACGAGCAGTACTTC; CDR3: CAISDGGYEQYF
D: -; size: many; V: TRBV11-2; J: TRBJ2-6; DNA: TGTGCCAGCAGCGTAACTGTATCTAGAGGGGCCAACGTCCTGACTTTC; CDR3: CASSVTVSRGANVLTF
D: -; size: -; V: TRBV7-8; J: TRBJ2-7; DNA: TGTGCCAGCAGCCCCTCCCTCTACTACGAGCAGTACTTC; CDR3: CASSPSLYYEQYF
D: TRBD1; size: many; V: TRBV30; J: TRBJ1-1; DNA: TGTGCCTGGATGAACGCAGGGGGCACTGAAGCTTTCTTT; CDR3: CAWMNAGGTEAFF
D: -; size: -; V: TRBV6-2/TRBV6-3; J: TRBJ2-1; DNA: TGTGCCAGCAGTTCGGAGGGGAGCGGAGCGGTCTCCTACAATGAGCAGTTCTTC; CDR3: CASSSEGSGAVSYNEQFF
D: TRBD2; size: many; V: TRBV12-3/TRBV12-4; J: TRBJ2-3; DNA: TGTGCCAGCAGCTATAGCGGGACCACAGATACGCAGTATTTT; CDR3: CASSYSGTTDTQYF
D: -; size: many; V: TRBV12-3/TRBV12-4; J: TRBJ1-5; DNA: TGTGCCAGCAACAACCTAAACGGAGGCAATCAGCCCCAGCATTTT; CDR3: CASNNLNGGNQPQHF
D: TRBD2; size: many; V: TRBV20-1; J: TRBJ2-5; DNA: TGCAGTGCTAGAGCGGGAGGGCCGGAGACCCAGTACTTC; CDR3: CSARAGGPETQYF